One sample yielded the 28 T cell receptor beta chains listed below, sequenced in a study of CD8 T cells in Susac syndrome. An input of 0.5 to 1 ug of RNA was subjected to reverse transcription using random hexamers. Using its own MiXCR run on the immunoSEQ multiplex PCR reads, TCRdb lists one record per CDR3 protein. Among 250,000 to 300,000 distinct CDR3 sequences listed, around 89% were seen once. The sample consisted of CD8+ T cells from PBMCs. These receptors all stem from a human donor with multiple sclerosis.

The J gene is TRBJ2-3, the V gene TRBV2; 7 bases are shared with TRBD2. The CDR3 is 14 amino acids. Trimming removed 10 bases from V and 5 bases from J; junction bases left unmatched: 12. Germline-derived CDR1 and CDR2 are SNHLY and FYNNEI. CDR3 residues: CATRRDYDLDTQYF. Written as DNA, the CDR3 is TGTGCCACCCGCCGGGACTATGATTTAGATACGCAGTATTTT.

This chain links TRBV10-2 with TRBJ2-3; D may match TRBD1 or TRBD2 (5 bases each). The length of the CDR3 is 17 residues. Trimming removed 5 bases at V and 4 bases at J, with 22 bases between. Germline V lookup: CDR1 WSHSY, CDR2 SAAADI. CDR3 nucleotides: TGCGCCAGCAGTCAACCTCTTGGGGACCACGGTTCAGATACGCAGTATTTT. This translates into CASSQPLGDHGSDTQYF.

This clonotype was counted once. The genes are TRBV7-3 and TRBJ2-2; D is unresolved. The germline V gene encodes CDR1 SGHTA and CDR2 FQGTGA. V was clipped by 7 bases and J by 4 bases, with 13 bases between them. The CDR3 extends over 14 amino acids. CDR3 sequence reads: CASTRYLSTGELFF. The CDR3 nucleotides are TGTGCCAGCACCCGGTATCTCTCCACCGGGGAGCTGTTTTTT.

The J gene is TRBJ1-3, the V gene TRBV13; D perhaps matches TRBD1 (6 bases). V dropped 1 base and J dropped 0 bases, with 13 bases sitting between them. This CDR3 is built from 17 residues. Germline CDR1 PRHDT, CDR2 FYEKMQ (reference sequence). In DNA, the CDR3 is TGTGCCAGCAGCTTAGAGGGGGGGCGCCTCTCTGGAAACACCATATATTTT. As protein: CASSLEGGRLSGNTIYF.

This clonotype appeared a single time. This CDR3 reads CASSPPSYSYNEQFF. CDR3 nucleotides: TGTGCCAGCAGCCCACCTTCATACTCCTACAATGAGCAGTTCTTC. The chain combines TRBV7-9 with TRBJ2-1; no clear D gene. CDR3 size: 15 residues. Germline V CDR1 and CDR2: SEHNR, FQNEAQ (reference sequence). V lost 5 bases to trimming and J lost 0 bases, with 11 bases between them. Combining the CDR3 with reference TRBV7-9 and TRBJ2-1 gives the whole variable domain DTGVSQNPRHKITKRGQNVTFRCDPISEHNRLYWYRQTLGQGPEFLTYFQNEAQLEKSRLLSDRFSAERPKGSFSTLEIQRTEQGDSAMYLCASSPPSYSYNEQFFGPGTRLTVL.

This clonotype was seen only once. The V gene is TRBV28, the J gene TRBJ2-1, with D perhaps matching TRBD2 (6 bases). V gave up 7 bases and J gave up 6 bases, with 19 bases separating them. Per germline, CDR1 MDHEN and CDR2 SYDVKM. The CDR3 totals 15 residues. CDR3 protein: CASKVEGLEGNEQFF. In DNA form, the CDR3 reads TGTGCCAGCAAGGTTGAGGGACTCGAAGGCAATGAGCAGTTCTTC.

The chain carries TRBV30 and TRBJ2-6, with D unresolved. This CDR3 is 14 amino acids long. Germline V gives CDR1 GTSNPN, CDR2 SVGIG (reference sequence). Trimming took off 2 bases at V and 2 bases at J, with 7 bases between the two ends. The CDR3 sequence: CAWSLGTGANVLTF. The CDR3 region has the DNA TGTGCCTGGAGTTTGGGGACTGGGGCCAACGTCCTGACTTTC. Based on the CDR3 plus reference TRBV30 and TRBJ2-6, the full variable domain is SQTIHQWPATLVQPVGSPLSLECTVEGTSNPNLYWYRQAAGRGLQLLFYSVGIGQISSEVPQNLSASRPQDRQFILSSKKLLLSDSGFYLCAWSLGTGANVLTFGAGSRLTVL.

The V call is TRBV28, the J call TRBJ2-3; no clear D gene. The germline V and J ends were trimmed by 3 bases and 0 bases, with 7 bases remaining between them. The CDR3 has 14 amino acids. The V gene's germline CDR1 is MDHEN and CDR2 SYDVKM. For the CDR3, the DNA is TGTGCCAGCAGTTTTATGGTTAGCACAGATACGCAGTATTTT. The encoded protein is CASSFMVSTDTQYF.

This clonotype was found a few times. The chain uses TRBV12-3 or TRBV12-4 and TRBJ2-1; tentatively, D is TRBD2 (5 bases). The CDR3 length is 15 residues. Between the trimmed V and J ends, which lost 4 bases and 3 bases, there was a span of 13 bases. For the CDR3, the DNA is TGTGCCAGCAGTTCCGCCCTCCGGGGCTACAATGAGCAGTTCTTC. Encoded protein: CASSSALRGYNEQFF.

This sequence joins TRBV6-2 or TRBV6-3 and TRBJ2-5; TRBD2 agrees at 10 bases. Germline assignment: CDR1 MNHEY and CDR2 SVGEGT. V was clipped by 3 bases and J by 3 bases; unmatched bases: 4. CDR3 length: 15 amino acids. The CDR3 coding sequence is TGTGCCAGCAGTTATCAAACTAGCGGGGAAGAGACCCAGTACTTC. Residues: CASSYQTSGEETQYF.

The chain is built from TRBV4-3 and TRBJ2-3; 9 bases are shared with TRBD2. Trimming took 0 bases from V and 6 from J; bases not matched to a gene: 7. This CDR3 comprises 16 residues. The germline V gene encodes CDR1 LGHNA and CDR2 YSLEER. The CDR3: CASSQERASGADTQYF. CDR3 coding DNA: TGCGCCAGCAGCCAAGAGAGGGCTAGCGGGGCGGATACGCAGTATTTT.

This clonotype was detected a few times. The J gene is TRBJ2-5, the V gene TRBV4-1; no clear D. This CDR3 region has 13 residues. V gave up 1 base and J gave up 5 bases, with 8 bases separating them. CDR1 and CDR2 (germline): MGHRA, YSYEKL. The CDR3 here is CASSQAVVETQYF. CDR3 DNA: TGCGCCAGCAGCCAAGCTGTAGTGGAGACCCAGTACTTC.

This clonotype appeared once. The rearrangement uses TRBV9 and TRBJ2-5; 7 positions agree with TRBD1. Germline loops: CDR1 SGDLS, CDR2 YYNGEE. The V gene end was trimmed by 4 bases and the J gene end by 1 base; junction bases not matched to a gene: 7. The CDR3 covers 15 residues. The CDR3 sequence: CASSPTGSPQETQYF. The CDR3 DNA follows: TGTGCCAGCAGCCCGACAGGGAGCCCCCAAGAGACCCAGTACTTC.

The chain is built from TRBV6-6 and TRBJ1-2; weak D call: TRBD1 (5 bases). The germline V gene has CDR1 MNHNY and CDR2 SVGAGI (reference sequence). The germline V and J ends were trimmed by 2 bases and 3 bases, with 10 bases remaining between them. This CDR3 has 14 amino acids. The CDR3 nucleotides read TGTGCCAGCAGTTACGGCGGGGGAGACTATGGCTACACCTTC. Protein: CASSYGGGDYGYTF.

The rearrangement joins TRBV29-1 to TRBJ2-3; 8 nucleotides agree with TRBD1. The V and J ends lost 5 bases and 6 bases, in that order; junction bases with no gene match: 7. Germline lookup yields CDR1 SQVTM and CDR2 ANQGSEA. The CDR3 has 13 residues. The CDR3 protein is CSVRGQGPDTQYF. In DNA, the CDR3 is TGCAGCGTTCGAGGACAGGGCCCCGATACGCAGTATTTT.

The chain uses TRBV7-9 and TRBJ2-5; D gene uncertain. CDR1 and CDR2 from the germline V gene are SEHNR and FQNEAQ (reference sequence). Between the trimmed V and J ends, which lost 3 bases and 9 bases, there was a span of 14 bases. This CDR3 contains 13 residues. CDR3 residues: CASSFPYPGAQYF. The CDR3 DNA is TGTGCCAGCAGCTTCCCCTATCCAGGTGCCCAGTACTTC.

The chain has TRBV27 and TRBJ1-1; D is possibly TRBD1 (5 bases). The germline V gene encodes CDR1 MNHEY and CDR2 SMNVEV (reference sequence). Trimming pared 3 bases from V and 6 bases from J, leaving 11 bases between. There are 13 residues in the CDR3. The chain's CDR3 is CASSLVGGSEAFF. The DNA for the CDR3 is TGTGCCAGCAGTTTGGTGGGGGGTTCTGAAGCTTTCTTT.

This clonotype was seen only a few times. The V call is TRBV6-5, the J call TRBJ2-7; D is unresolved. Germline V gene lookup returns CDR1 MNHEY and CDR2 SVGAGI. The CDR3 totals 14 residues. Trimming pared 2 bases from V and 0 bases from J, leaving 8 bases between. CDR3 sequence reads: CASSYTPSSYEQYF. As DNA, the CDR3 is TGTGCCAGCAGTTACACACCCAGCTCCTACGAGCAGTACTTC.

V and J are TRBV6-1 and TRBJ1-3; perhaps TRBD1 as D (5 bases). The germline CDR1 and CDR2 sequences are MNHNS and SASEGT. Trimming stripped 7 bases from V and 4 bases from J, with 17 bases between. The CDR3 covers 15 residues. The CDR3: CASTPLGDAGNTIYF. The CDR3 DNA follows: TGTGCCAGCACACCCCTCGGGGACGCAGGAAACACCATATATTTT.

The chain links TRBV4-3 to TRBJ2-1; D may be TRBD1 or TRBD2 (5 bases each). V was trimmed by 1 base and J by 0 bases, leaving 13 bases between them. This CDR3 region has 17 residues. The germline gives CDR1 LGHNA, CDR2 YSLEER. The CDR3 protein is CASSQGGSDSSYNEQFF. The CDR3 DNA reads TGCGCCAGCAGCCAAGGGGGTAGCGACAGCTCCTACAATGAGCAGTTCTTC.

The chain has TRBV9 and TRBJ2-7; no definite D call. Trimming left V 0 bases short and J 3 bases short, with 13 bases between. The germline CDR1 and CDR2 sequences are SGDLS and YYNGEE. The CDR3 has 15 residues. Written as DNA, the CDR3 is TGTGCCAGCAGCGTAGATGCCAGTTCCTTCTACGAGCAGTACTTC. Translated: CASSVDASSFYEQYF. The full variable domain, completed using reference TRBV9 and TRBJ2-7, is DSGVTQTPKHLITATGQRVTLRCSPRSGDLSVYWYQQSLDQGLQFLIQYYNGEERAKGNILERFSAQQFPDLHSELNLSSLELGDSALYFCASSVDASSFYEQYFGPGTRLTVT.

The chain uses TRBV2 and TRBJ2-7, with D perhaps matching TRBD1 or TRBD2 (5 bases each). CDR1 and CDR2 from the germline V gene are SNHLY and FYNNEI. This CDR3 comprises 14 residues. The ends were cut back, 4 bases at V and 3 bases at J, with 13 bases in the middle. The chain's CDR3 is CASSGGDRLYEQYF. The CDR3 bases are TGTGCCAGCAGTGGAGGGGACCGACTCTACGAGCAGTACTTC.

J is TRBJ1-1 and V is TRBV29-1; D gene uncertain. V dropped 4 bases and J dropped 8 bases, with 8 bases sitting between them. The CDR3 runs to 10 residues. CDR1 is SQVTM, CDR2 ANQGSEA, per germline. The CDR3 is CSVARGEAFF. The CDR3 DNA is TGCAGCGTTGCTCGAGGGGAAGCTTTCTTT.

V usage is TRBV27 and J usage is TRBJ1-1; 7 bases line up with TRBD1. Germline CDR1 reads MNHEY; CDR2 reads SMNVEV (reference sequence). The CDR3 is 13 residues long. V trimming: 8 bases; J trimming: 4 bases; junction bases outside the gene matches: 7. CDR3 region: CASRPRTGTEAFF. CDR3 nucleotide sequence: TGTGCCAGCCGCCCCCGGACAGGCACTGAAGCTTTCTTT.

The chain joins TRBV12-3 or TRBV12-4 to TRBJ2-3; weak D call: TRBD2 (6 bases). The ends were cut back, 6 bases at V and 1 base at J, with 17 bases in the middle. The CDR3 spans 16 residues. The CDR3 nucleotides are TGTGCCAGCAGCCCGCGACTAGTTTCGCGCACAGATACGCAGTATTTT. Residues: CASSPRLVSRTDTQYF.

This sequence joins TRBV4-3 and TRBJ1-4; 7 bases map to TRBD1. Germline lookup yields CDR1 LGHNA and CDR2 YSLEER. Germline trimming cut 4 bases from V and 8 bases from J; bases unmatched to any gene: 16. CDR3 length: 17 amino acids. This CDR3 reads CASSPSEQYLTGEKLFF. The CDR3 bases are TGCGCCAGCAGCCCCTCAGAGCAGTACTTGACAGGGGAAAAACTGTTTTTT.

This clonotype was observed once. V usage is TRBV2 and J usage is TRBJ2-4; 7 bases match TRBD2. Germline trimming cut 3 bases from V and 1 base from J; bases unmatched to any gene: 9. This CDR3 contains 17 residues. The germline CDR1 and CDR2 sequences are SNHLY and FYNNEI. The CDR3 loop reads CASSEWGGVVAKNIQYF. The CDR3 DNA is TGTGCCAGCAGTGAGTGGGGAGGGGTTGTGGCCAAAAACATTCAGTACTTC.

The chain recombines TRBV28 with TRBJ2-7; a possible D gene is TRBD2 (6 bases). Deletions cut 6 bases from V and 8 bases from J, with 17 bases between. In germline, CDR1 is MDHEN, CDR2 SYDVKM. CDR3 size: 13 residues. The CDR3 sequence is CASSPPGDQKQYF. CDR3 nucleotide sequence: TGTGCCAGCAGCCCACCGGGAGACCAGAAGCAGTACTTC.